The rows below give T cell receptor beta chains drawn from one sample of a study of shared clonotypes between healthy human individuals. Repertoires were generated with immunoSEQ multiplex PCR, while TCRdb's copy carries only in-frame clones and drops some. This table holds some 500,000 clones, approximately 94% found once. The sample consisted of naive CD4+ T cells sorted from blood. These receptor sequences come from a young woman in good health. Each CDR3 is given without its conserved first and last residue. D genes are given only for firm matches. Clone size, where shown, is once, few, many, or a class for clones that have expanded.

d_call j_call clone_size v_call cdr3_aa
NA TRBJ2-1 NA TRBV7-9 ASSFKNREVNEQF
NA TRBJ1-5 NA TRBV29-1 SVRTNTNQPQH
NA TRBJ1-5 NA TRBV4-1 ASSQDYWGNQPQH
TRBD1 TRBJ1-2 NA TRBV18 ASSPATFFRQGVGYGYT
TRBD2 TRBJ2-1 NA TRBV19 ASSKRGQWDEQF
NA NA NA TRBV28 ASSSISYEQY
TRBD1 TRBJ1-4 once TRBV4-1 ASSLIGGAGEKLF
NA TRBJ1-1 NA TRBV15 ATSRDQQGGTEAF
NA TRBJ2-7 NA TRBV7-2 ASSLANSYEQY
NA TRBJ2-5 NA TRBV5-1 ASSLVQGQETQY
NA TRBJ2-7 NA TRBV4-2 ASSQDGLEGYEQY
NA TRBJ2-7 NA TRBV5-1 ASSGQARGKYYEQY
NA TRBJ1-1 NA TRBV7-9 ASSLVAGDTEAF
TRBD1 TRBJ2-7 NA TRBV5-8 ASSFRDRVTLASEQY
NA TRBJ1-5 NA TRBV28 ASSSPQVRGNQPQH
TRBD1 TRBJ2-7 NA TRBV27 ASSVTDRDEQY
NA TRBJ1-2 NA TRBV29-1 SAAKEDTRRGDGYT
NA TRBJ2-7 NA TRBV5-4 ASRRDSRSSYEQY
TRBD1 TRBJ1-5 NA TRBV28 ASSFPGTGGAGQPQH
NA TRBJ2-1 once TRBV29-1 SVIRGNEQF
NA TRBJ1-4 NA TRBV6-1 ASSEGQSTNEKLF
TRBD2 TRBJ2-7 NA TRBV6-1 ASRGTSGMSYEQY
NA TRBJ2-3 NA TRBV5-6 ASSLGSSTDTQY
NA TRBJ2-7 NA TRBV4-2 ASSQDHGGVSYEQY
NA TRBJ2-5 NA TRBV5-1 ASSLGRAVETQY
NA TRBJ2-1 NA TRBV20-1 SAWRYNEQF
NA TRBJ2-1 NA TRBV5-8 ASSSRDNSYNEQF
TRBD1 TRBJ1-5 NA TRBV2 ASRGQGNQPQH
NA TRBJ1-1 NA TRBV9 ASSILQGPGGGAF
TRBD1 TRBJ1-4 once TRBV5-1 ASSLGTGAGEKLF
TRBD2 TRBJ2-7 NA TRBV6-1 ASSPGLAGAYEQY
TRBD2 NA NA TRBV4-2 ASSLDPSGSSYEQY
TRBD2 TRBJ2-1 NA TRBV15 ATGTPIALAGFNEQF
NA TRBJ2-7 NA TRBV18 ASSPRLGEDYEQY
TRBD1 TRBJ1-1 NA TRBV19 ASSDRVNTEAF
TRBD1 TRBJ1-4 NA TRBV2 ASSEQGAWEKLF
NA TRBJ2-2 NA TRBV20-1 SAQRTGELF
NA TRBJ1-5 NA TRBV5-1 ASSLDNSNQPQH
TRBD1 TRBJ1-2 NA TRBV6-1 ASSELAGRGRVSGYT
TRBD2 TRBJ2-1 NA TRBV5-1 ASSLLAGVASYNEQF
NA TRBJ1-4 NA TRBV19 ASSIDVGTNEKLF
NA TRBJ2-3 NA TRBV2 ASSEDVLTDTQY
NA TRBJ2-2 once TRBV5-1 ASRRVGGSTGELF
NA TRBJ1-4 NA TRBV15 ATSRARRTNEKLF
TRBD2 TRBJ2-1 NA TRBV19 ASSIDRRLAGYNEQF
TRBD2 TRBJ2-3 NA TRBV5-1 ASSPGLSTDTQY